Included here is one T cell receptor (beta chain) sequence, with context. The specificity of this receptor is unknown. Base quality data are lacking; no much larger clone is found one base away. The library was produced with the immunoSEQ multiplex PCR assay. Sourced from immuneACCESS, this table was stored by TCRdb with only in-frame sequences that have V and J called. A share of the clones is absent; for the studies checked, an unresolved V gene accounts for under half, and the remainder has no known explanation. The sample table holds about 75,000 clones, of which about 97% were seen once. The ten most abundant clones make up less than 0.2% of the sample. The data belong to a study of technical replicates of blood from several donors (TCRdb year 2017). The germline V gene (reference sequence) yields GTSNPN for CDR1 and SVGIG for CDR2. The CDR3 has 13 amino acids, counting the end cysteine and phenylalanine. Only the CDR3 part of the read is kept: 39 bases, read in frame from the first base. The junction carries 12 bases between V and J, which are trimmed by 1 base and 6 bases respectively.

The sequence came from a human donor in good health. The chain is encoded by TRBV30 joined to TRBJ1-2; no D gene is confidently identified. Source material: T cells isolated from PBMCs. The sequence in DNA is TGTGCCTGGAGTGGCGAATTCGCGGATGGCTACACCTTC. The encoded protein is CAWSGEFADGYTF.